These 31 T cell receptor beta chains were all obtained from the same sample, sequenced in a study of shared clonotypes between healthy human individuals. The table came from immunoSEQ multiplex PCR; TCRdb's copy has only in-frame clones and leaves some out. The sample lists hundreds of thousands of clones, 74% seen once, with about 1.7% in the top ten. Sequencing was performed on memory CD4+ T cells sorted from blood. Subset reported: CD45RA-negative fraction. The receptor set was obtained from a woman between 25 and 40 years old in good health.

CDR3 sequence: CASSEGVDTEAFF. The CDR3 DNA sequence: TGCGCCAGCAGCGAGGGGGTAGACACTGAAGCTTTCTTT. The chain joins TRBV5-1 to TRBJ1-1; perhaps TRBD1 as D (6 bases). Germline lookup yields CDR1 SGHRS and CDR2 YFSETQ. The length of the CDR3 is 13 residues. V lost 4 bases to trimming and J lost 3 bases, with 10 bases between them. Based on the CDR3 plus reference TRBV5-1 and TRBJ1-1, the full variable domain is KAGVTQTPRYLIKTRGQQVTLSCSPISGHRSVSWYQQTPGQGLQFLFEYFSETQRNKGNFPGRFSGRQFSNSRSEMNVSTLELGDSALYLCASSEGVDTEAFFGQGTRLTVV.

In its sample, this clone was seen a few times. This sample also contains other DNA sequences that code for the same CDR3. The gene calls are TRBV20-1 and TRBJ1-1; D not resolved. Germline V gene lookup returns CDR1 DFQATT and CDR2 SNEGSKA (reference sequence). The V and J ends lost 6 bases and 1 base respectively, with 6 bases between them. This CDR3 spans 11 amino acids. CDR3 sequence: CSARRNTEAFF. CDR3 sequence (DNA): TGCAGTGCGAGGCGGAACACTGAAGCTTTCTTT.

The gene calls are TRBV7-3 and TRBJ2-2, with D tentatively TRBD1 (6 bases). CDR1 and CDR2 from the germline V gene are SGHTA and FQGTGA. The CDR3 loop spans 17 amino acids. V lost 0 bases and J 0 bases, leaving 11 bases between the germline ends. CDR3 sequence (DNA): TGTGCCAGCAGCTTAACGGGGGCGGCCGCGAACACCGGGGAGCTGTTTTTT. Translated: CASSLTGAAANTGELFF.

The chain links TRBV5-1 to TRBJ2-3, with a weak D call TRBD1 (5 bases). The germline gives CDR1 SGHRS, CDR2 YFSETQ. Trimming removed 0 bases at V and 4 bases at J, with 9 bases between. This CDR3 has 14 residues. CDR3 sequence (DNA): TGCGCCAGCAGCTTGGGACAGATCCCAGATACGCAGTATTTT. Translating gives CASSLGQIPDTQYF.

This chain joins TRBV10-3 and TRBJ1-6, with 8 bases lining up with TRBD1. The length of the CDR3 is 13 residues. Germline-derived CDR1 and CDR2 are ENHRY and SYGVKD. V lost 8 bases, J lost 7 bases, and 4 bases stayed unmatched. In nucleotides, the CDR3 is TGTGCCATCGGACAGGGCCAAAATTCACCCCTCCACTTT. Amino acids: CAIGQGQNSPLHF.

The chain recombines TRBV11-2 with TRBJ2-5; 9 nucleotides align to TRBD1. V lost 6 bases and J lost 7; bases outside the gene matches: 9. The CDR3 loop spans 14 amino acids. Germline V lookup: CDR1 SGHAT, CDR2 FQNNGV. The CDR3 DNA reads TGTGCCAGCAGGAATCCGGGACAGGGTGGGACCCAGTACTTC. Its translation is CASRNPGQGGTQYF.

For this clone: Additional DNA sequences in this sample encode the identical CDR3. This chain joins TRBV7-3 and TRBJ2-7, with 10 bases that match TRBD2. Germline V lookup: CDR1 SGHTA, CDR2 FQGTGA. The length of the CDR3 is 15 residues. V gave up 3 bases and J gave up 3 bases; unmatched junction bases: 5. CDR3 region: CASSLGAGGVYEQYF. The CDR3 bases are TGTGCCAGCAGCTTGGGAGCGGGAGGGGTCTACGAGCAGTACTTC.

This clone was detected only a few times. This sequence joins TRBV6-6 and TRBJ2-7; either TRBD1 or TRBD2 may supply D (5 bases each). CDR3 length: 14 residues. Germline-derived CDR1 and CDR2 are MNHNY and SVGAGI (reference sequence). Trimming removed 2 bases from V and 4 bases from J, with 12 bases in between. CDR3 nucleotide sequence: TGTGCCAGCAGTTACATAGGGACGGCATACGAGCAGTACTTC. Translated, it gives CASSYIGTAYEQYF.

The V gene is TRBV5-1, the J gene TRBJ1-1; 9 bases map to TRBD1. V lost 3 bases and J lost 0; bases outside the gene matches: 0. The germline CDR1 and CDR2 sequences are SGHRS and YFSETQ. The CDR3 runs 14 residues. CDR3 bases: TGCGCCAGCAGCTGGGACAGGGTGAACACTGAAGCTTTCTTT. Translated, it gives CASSWDRVNTEAFF.

The genes are TRBV4-1 and TRBJ2-3; no clear D. The CDR3 totals 13 residues. V lost 2 bases and J lost 6, with 9 bases in between. Germline CDR1 is MGHRA and CDR2 is YSYEKL. For the CDR3, the DNA is TGCGCCAGCAGCCAATACCTTCAGGATACGCAGTATTTT. Protein sequence: CASSQYLQDTQYF.

The gene calls are TRBV6-5 and TRBJ2-7, with D perhaps matching TRBD1 (5 bases). The CDR3 is made up of 14 amino acids. CDR1 and CDR2 (germline): MNHEY, SVGAGI. The germline V and J ends were trimmed by 3 bases and 3 bases, with 12 bases remaining between them. The DNA for the CDR3 is TGTGCCAGCAGTTATTCCTACAGGTACTACGAGCAGTACTTC. It encodes CASSYSYRYYEQYF.

The chain employs TRBV6-5 and TRBJ2-2; 9 bases match TRBD1. The trim removed 0 bases at V and 3 bases at J, leaving 2 bases unmatched. The CDR3 loop spans 16 amino acids. The germline CDR1 and CDR2 sequences are MNHEY and SVGAGI. This chain's CDR3 is CASSYSGQGHTGELFF. The CDR3 nucleotides are TGTGCCAGCAGTTACTCGGGACAGGGTCACACCGGGGAGCTGTTTTTT.

The chain links TRBV28 to TRBJ1-1; D is ambiguous. CDR1 and CDR2 (germline): MDHEN, SYDVKM. With 8 bases removed from V and 0 bases from J, the gap between germline ends came to 10 bases. The CDR3 runs 13 residues. In nucleotides, the CDR3 is TGTGCCAGCGGTTCGGGGTTGAACACTGAAGCTTTCTTT. This gives the protein CASGSGLNTEAFF. The full variable domain, completed using reference TRBV28 and TRBJ1-1, is DVKVTQSSRYLVKRTGEKVFLECVQDMDHENMFWYRQDPGLGLRLIYFSYDVKMKEKGDIPEGYSVSREKKERFSLILESASTNQTSMYLCASGSGLNTEAFFGQGTRLTVV.

The chain recombines TRBV28 with TRBJ2-3, with TRBD2 identical over 8 bases. The CDR3 is 16 amino acids. V was pared by 5 bases and J by 6 bases, with 13 bases of the junction left unmatched. Germline values: CDR1 MDHEN, CDR2 SYDVKM. For the CDR3, the DNA is TGTGCCAGCAGTCCTAACGCGCTTAGACTAGCGGATACGCAGTATTTT. It specifies CASSPNALRLADTQYF.

This chain uses TRBV25-1 with TRBJ2-7; 7 bases align to TRBD1. The CDR3 is 14 residues long. The trim removed 2 bases at V and 3 bases at J, leaving 4 bases unmatched. Germline lookup yields CDR1 MGHDK and CDR2 SYGVNS. DNA of the CDR3: TGTGCCAGCAGTGAAACCAACAGGGGCTACGAGCAGTACTTC. Protein: CASSETNRGYEQYF.

This clone was counted a few times. This CDR3 is also generated by other DNA sequences in the sample. The genes are TRBV28 and TRBJ2-7; D remains ambiguous. The CDR3 length is 13 residues. Germline CDR1 and CDR2: MDHEN and SYDVKM. V gave up 3 bases and J gave up 0 bases, with 6 bases separating them. In DNA, the CDR3 is TGTGCCAGCAGTTTGGGCAGCTCCTACGAGCAGTACTTC. This codes for CASSLGSSYEQYF.

This clone showed up many times. The DNA of the CDR3 is TGTGCCAGCAGCCGGACTGGGGCCGAGTGGGAGACCCAGTACTTC. This gives the protein CASSRTGAEWETQYF. The chain couples TRBV7-7 to TRBJ2-5, with D possibly being TRBD1 or TRBD2 (5 bases each). Trimming shortened V by 5 bases and J by 5 bases, and 18 bases separated the two germline ends. The CDR3 contains 15 residues. Germline V gene sequence: CDR1 SSHAT, CDR2 FNYEAQ (reference sequence).

The chain recombines TRBV2 with TRBJ2-7, with D possibly matching TRBD1 (6 bases). In germline, CDR1 is SNHLY, CDR2 FYNNEI. V dropped 4 bases and J dropped 4 bases, with 14 bases sitting between them. The CDR3 contains 14 residues. The CDR3 sequence is CASSVGRGQYEQYF. The CDR3 bases are TGTGCCAGCAGTGTCGGCAGGGGTCAATACGAGCAGTACTTC.

This sequence joins TRBV18 and TRBJ2-1, with D perhaps matching TRBD2 (5 bases). The CDR3 has 16 amino acids. Germline V gene data show CDR1 as KGHSH and CDR2 as LQKENI. V lost 3 bases, J lost 1 base, and 13 bases lay in between. The CDR3, as DNA: TGTGCCAGCTCACCTAATGGACTTTTGTCCTACAATGAGCAGTTCTTC. Encoded protein: CASSPNGLLSYNEQFF.

The chain recombines TRBV28 with TRBJ2-5; D perhaps matches TRBD1 (5 bases). This CDR3 region has 14 residues. Germline assignment: CDR1 MDHEN and CDR2 SYDVKM. The germline V and J ends were trimmed by 4 bases and 11 bases, with 20 bases remaining between them. CDR3 amino acids: CASSWGGSRHEQYF. Here the CDR3 DNA reads TGTGCCAGCAGTTGGGGCGGAAGCCGACATGAGCAGTACTTC.

V usage is TRBV10-1 and J usage is TRBJ2-7; D uncertain. Trimming pared 6 bases from V and 3 bases from J, leaving 12 bases between. There are 13 residues in the CDR3. Germline V gives CDR1 WNHNN, CDR2 SYGVQD (reference sequence). CDR3 in DNA: TGCGCCAGCAGCCTTAAAACCAACTACGAGCAGTACTTC. Translated: CASSLKTNYEQYF.

The rearrangement joins TRBV5-6 to TRBJ1-2; the match to TRBD1 covers 7 bases. This CDR3 has 15 amino acids. V dropped 5 bases and J dropped 2; count of bases not matched to a gene: 9. Per germline, CDR1 SGHDT and CDR2 YYEEEE. CDR3 bases: TGTGCCAGCAGTGCAACCCAGGACAGGAACTATGGCTACACCTTC. Residues: CASSATQDRNYGYTF.

Many counts were recorded for this clone. This chain connects TRBV7-9 to TRBJ2-5; possibly TRBD1 for D (5 bases). V lost 6 bases, J lost 2 bases, and 10 bases lay in between. CDR1 is SEHNR and CDR2 is FQNEAQ in the germline V gene (reference sequence). The CDR3 is made up of 13 amino acids. In nucleotides, the CDR3 is TGTGCCAGCAGGGGCAGGGCGCAAGAGACCCAGTACTTC. Amino acids: CASRGRAQETQYF.

V and J are TRBV4-1 and TRBJ1-2, with unresolved D. The germline V and J ends were trimmed by 1 base and 2 bases, with 14 bases remaining between them. CDR1 MGHRA and CDR2 YSYEKL come from the germline V gene. The CDR3 contains 16 residues. CDR3 sequence: CASSQGVLGENYGYTF. The CDR3 nucleotides read TGCGCCAGCAGCCAAGGTGTTCTCGGGGAAAACTATGGCTACACCTTC.

The chain joins TRBV28 to TRBJ1-1; 10 bases agree with TRBD1. CDR1 MDHEN and CDR2 SYDVKM come from the germline V gene. Losses at the gene ends were 6 bases for V and 1 base for J; bases not matched to a gene: 2. The length of the CDR3 is 14 residues. Written as DNA, the CDR3 is TGTGCCAGCAGGGGACAGGGGCGGAACACTGAAGCTTTCTTT. This sequence encodes CASRGQGRNTEAFF.

This clone was recorded a few times. The rearrangement uses TRBV5-3 and TRBJ2-7; tentatively, D is TRBD1 (6 bases). TRBV5-3 is assigned to the ORF class and has an uncertain function. CDR3 length: 16 residues. V lost 0 bases and J lost 3, with 16 bases in between. CDR3 residues: CARSLGEGENCYEQYF. CDR3 sequence (DNA): TGTGCCAGAAGCTTGGGTGAGGGGGAAAACTGCTACGAGCAGTACTTC.

This chain links TRBV30 with TRBJ2-5, with unresolved D. The V end lost 5 bases, the J end lost 6 bases, and 13 bases lay between the germline ends. The germline CDR1 and CDR2 sequences are GTSNPN and SVGIG (reference sequence). CDR3 size: 12 residues. The CDR3 spells CAWSLDSQTQYF. CDR3 nucleotides: TGTGCCTGGTCGTTAGATTCTCAGACCCAGTACTTC.

The CDR3 region is CASSRRGTDTQYF. In nucleotides, the CDR3 is TGTGCCAGCAGCCGAAGAGGGACAGATACGCAGTATTTT. V usage is TRBV7-3 and J usage is TRBJ2-3; D is possibly TRBD2 (5 bases). CDR3 size: 13 residues. Per germline, CDR1 SGHTA and CDR2 FQGTGA. V lost 5 bases and J lost 3, with 9 bases in between.

The chain joins TRBV5-1 to TRBJ2-7; 8 nucleotides match TRBD2. The CDR3 is 13 residues long. From germline, CDR1 is SGHRS and CDR2 YFSETQ. V shed 4 bases, J shed 3 bases, and the junction held 3 bases outside the gene matches. CDR3 in amino acids: CASSGTRNYEQYF. The CDR3 DNA is TGCGCCAGCAGCGGGACTAGAAACTACGAGCAGTACTTC. Filled out from reference TRBV5-1 and TRBJ2-7, the complete variable domain reads KAGVTQTPRYLIKTRGQQVTLSCSPISGHRSVSWYQQTPGQGLQFLFEYFSETQRNKGNFPGRFSGRQFSNSRSEMNVSTLELGDSALYLCASSGTRNYEQYFGPGTRLTVT.

The chain carries TRBV5-1 and TRBJ2-5, with unresolved D. Germline CDR1 is SGHRS and CDR2 is YFSETQ. The CDR3 is 16 residues long. V lost 0 bases and J lost 4, with 16 bases in between. CDR3 amino acids: CASSLGPLAPGETQYF. The CDR3, as DNA: TGCGCCAGCAGCTTGGGCCCGCTGGCTCCGGGAGAGACCCAGTACTTC.

A remark on this clone: A read error is possible here, since a much larger clone lies one base away. The chain recombines TRBV5-1 with TRBJ2-1; a possible D gene is TRBD2 (6 bases). CDR1 is SGHRS and CDR2 is YFSETQ in the germline V gene. Trimming removed 0 bases at V and 0 bases at J, with 7 bases between. The CDR3 is 15 residues long. The CDR3: CASSLGGTSYNEQFF. Here the CDR3 DNA reads TGCGCCAGCAGCTTGGGCGGGACCTCCTACAATGAGCAGTTCTTC.